This TCR beta chain stems from a study of tumor-infiltrating lymphocytes in primary liver carcinoma. General observations from the study: Tumors had a top-250-clone fraction that was significantly higher than blood (p = 0.039). Researchers report that only about 7.5-25% of top clones turned up in all five tumor regions.

Of note for this clonotype: Its specificity is not known. A junction end diverges from the germline sequence, so it may reflect a read error.

Per the germline V gene, CDR1 is SQVTM and CDR2 is ANQGSEA. The CDR3 has 12 residues. TCR beta cDNA was reverse-transcribed from 500 ng of total RNA. The reaction used a constant-region primer and ProtoScript II reverse transcriptase. Three nested multiplex PCR rounds of slightly modified ARM-PCR generated TCR beta libraries. Running nine to ten cycles apiece, the first two PCR rounds relied on TRBV1-TRBV30 forward primers together with a C-beta reverse primer. TCRdb redid the calling of the multiplex PCR reads with MiXCR, one entry per CDR3 protein. The data show roughly 120,000 distinct CDR3 sequences, around 60% seen once. Starting material for RNA and DNA co-extraction consisted of roughly 19-31 mg of unsorted bulk tissue.

Input material: liver tumor tissue from sampling region 3. The subset here: tumor region T3, left-lateral pole. This TCR was recovered from a woman aged 55-70 years with primary liver carcinoma and hepatitis B virus infection. The chain recombines TRBV29-1 with TRBJ2-7; weak D call: TRBD2 (5 bases). CDR3 nucleotide sequence: TGCAGCGTCGAAGATACAGACTACGAGCAATACTTC. This codes for CSVEDTDYEQYF.